This section outlines one T cell receptor beta chain sequence together with its context. This CDR3 has 17 amino acids. J was trimmed by 5 bases and V by 0 bases; bases with no gene match: 9. The germline V gene has CDR1 SEHNR and CDR2 FQNEAQ (reference sequence). PCR used 60 Vbeta primers and 13 Jbeta primers. Measured with immunoSEQ multiplex PCR; TCRdb has only the in-frame clones, and not every one. The sample contains more than 95,000 clones, around 72% of which appear only once. These data originate in a study of cytomegalovirus exposure and HLA in healthy donors. The chain couples TRBV7-9 to TRBJ2-7, with 11 bases lining up with TRBD2. This clonotype was obtained from a man aged 30-40 years in good health and CMV-seronegative. Sequencing was carried out using PBMCs. CDR3 residues: CASSLASGGEVFDEQYF. CDR3 DNA sequence: TGTGCCAGCAGCTTAGCTAGCGGGGGGGAGGTTTTTGACGAGCAGTACTTC. The full variable domain, its missing parts supplied by reference TRBV7-9 and TRBJ2-7, is DTGVSQNPRHKITKRGQNVTFRCDPISEHNRLYWYRQTLGQGPEFLTYFQNEAQLEKSRLLSDRFSAERPKGSFSTLEIQRTEQGDSAMYLCASSLASGGEVFDEQYFGPGTRLTVT.